This T cell receptor beta chain is drawn from a study of T cell repertoires in cytomegalovirus infection. Broader study findings: Dominant in the ex vivo response were TCR beta clonotypes restricted by HLA-C and specific for CMV. Using cumulative public TCR beta family frequency, the authors identified those who carried CMV together with the relevant HLA.

TCRdb used MiXCR to reprocess the reads, holding one entry per CDR3 protein. The sample carries approximately 910,000 distinct CDR3 sequences, 30% to 40% recorded once. With regard to this clonotype: The antigen is not known.

Germline V gene sequence: CDR1 MNHNY, CDR2 SVGAGI (reference sequence). Trimming pared 7 bases from V and 9 bases from J, leaving 19 bases between. This CDR3 comprises 14 residues. The sequence was obtained from a human donor in good health (CMV status not recorded). Some clones in this sample may be carry-over from other donors' samples. Sequenced here: cultured CD8+ T cells from PBMCs, sampled from culture after CMV antigen stimulation. The chain recombines TRBV6-6 with TRBJ1-5; a weak D match, TRBD1 (5 bases). The CDR3 is CASTYVRGSLPQHF. CDR3 DNA: TGTGCCAGCACCTATGTACGGGGGTCGTTGCCCCAGCATTTT.